These 28 T cell receptor beta chains came from one sample sequenced in a study of blood T cells in healthy people across ages. It was with a sample-barcoded 5' primer and a J-beta primer mix that a second PCR of about 6 to 12 cycles was run. TCRdb analysed the 5' RACE reads with MiXCR anew, one entry per CDR3 protein. Seen here are about 970,000 distinct CDR3 sequences, 45% to 60% observed once, and the top ten hold around a fifth. The sample consisted of blood. The receptor source for this set is a woman in her sixties or seventies in good health.

This clonotype was picked up a small number of times. This chain links TRBV4-1 with TRBJ2-6, with 8 bases identical to TRBD1. The junction had 3 bases not matched to a gene; V was cut back by 0 bases and J by 2 bases. The CDR3 spans 17 residues. Germline-derived CDR1 and CDR2 are MGHRA and YSYEKL. The CDR3 loop reads CASSQEWTGTGANVLTF. The CDR3 DNA follows: TGCGCCAGCAGCCAAGAGTGGACAGGGACTGGGGCCAACGTCCTGACTTTC.

The rearrangement joins TRBV20-1 to TRBJ2-5; 7 positions match TRBD1. V lost 2 bases to trimming and J lost 3 bases; unmatched junction nucleotides: 12. Germline CDR1 reads DFQATT; CDR2 reads SNEGSKA (reference sequence). The CDR3 has 16 amino acids. CDR3 amino acids: CSARTGTERPKETQYF. The CDR3 coding sequence is TGCAGTGCTAGAACCGGGACAGAAAGACCCAAAGAGACCCAGTACTTC.

This clonotype was recorded only once. V and J are TRBV7-9 and TRBJ2-7; D remains ambiguous. The V gene lost 3 bases and the J gene lost 3 bases, with 15 bases spanning the gap. The CDR3 contains 15 residues. Germline CDR1 and CDR2: SEHNR and FQNEAQ (reference sequence). The CDR3 here is CASSFGPQSLYEQYF. Written as DNA, the CDR3 is TGTGCCAGCAGCTTCGGACCACAATCCCTCTACGAGCAGTACTTC. The full variable domain, with the rest looked up from reference TRBV7-9 and TRBJ2-7, is DTGVSQNPRHKITKRGQNVTFRCDPISEHNRLYWYRQTLGQGPEFLTYFQNEAQLEKSRLLSDRFSAERPKGSFSTLEIQRTEQGDSAMYLCASSFGPQSLYEQYFGPGTRLTVT.

The V and J genes are TRBV5-6 and TRBJ1-2; TRBD1 agrees at 7 bases. CDR1 is SGHDT and CDR2 is YYEEEE in the germline V gene. V lost 3 bases to trimming and J lost 4 bases; unmatched junction nucleotides: 9. This CDR3 has 15 residues. In DNA form, the CDR3 reads TGTGCCAGCAGCTCCCCGGACAGGCGCTCCTATGGCTACACCTTC. This gives the protein CASSSPDRRSYGYTF.

This clonotype appeared a single time. This chain links TRBV20-1 with TRBJ2-1; 9 nucleotides agree with TRBD2. Germline V gene lookup returns CDR1 DFQATT and CDR2 SNEGSKA (reference sequence). The ends lost 4 bases at V and 4 bases at J; junction bases unmatched: 5. CDR3 length equals 14 residues. The CDR3, as DNA: TGCAGTGCTAAAGGGACTAGCAGATACAATGAGCAGTTCTTC. As protein: CSAKGTSRYNEQFF.

This clonotype was seen only once. The germline gene is not matched at one end of the junction; a read error may be the cause. V and J are TRBV29-1 and TRBJ1-4; possible D gene TRBD1, 5 bases. This CDR3 contains 13 residues. CDR1 is SQVTM and CDR2 is ANQGSEA in the germline V gene. The CDR3 coding sequence is TGCAGCGGGACCGGGACTAACAATGAAAGACTGTTTTTT. Encoded protein: CSGTGTNNERLFF.

This chain links TRBV20-1 with TRBJ2-1; 10 positions match TRBD2. The junction had 12 bases not matched to a gene; V was cut back by 1 base and J by 0 bases. The CDR3 totals 19 residues. CDR1 and CDR2 (germline): DFQATT, SNEGSKA (reference sequence). The CDR3 nucleotides read TGCAGTGCTAGAGCGGGGGGATTGGGACTAGCGATCTCCTACAATGAGCAGTTCTTC. This codes for CSARAGGLGLAISYNEQFF.

This chain uses TRBV6-2 or TRBV6-3 with TRBJ1-1, with D uncertain. Trimming took off 3 bases at V and 1 base at J, with 9 bases between the two ends. The CDR3 totals 14 residues. Germline V gene lookup returns CDR1 MNHEY and CDR2 SVGEGT. CDR3 bases: TGTGCCAGCAGTTATGGCGGAAGGAACACTGAAGCTTTCTTT. Translated: CASSYGGRNTEAFF.

This chain joins TRBV9 and TRBJ2-5; D possibly corresponds to TRBD2 (5 bases). The germline gives CDR1 SGDLS, CDR2 YYNGEE. The CDR3 is 15 amino acids. V lost 0 bases and J 5 bases, leaving 14 bases between the germline ends. CDR3 nucleotide sequence: TGTGCCAGCAGCGTAGTGGGTAGCGCGCGGGAGACCCAGTACTTC. It translates to CASSVVGSARETQYF.

This clonotype showed up just a few times. The chain uses TRBV29-1 and TRBJ2-3; 7 bases are shared with TRBD2. This CDR3 contains 14 residues. Germline V gene data show CDR1 as SQVTM and CDR2 as ANQGSEA. With V trimmed by 7 bases and J by 0 bases, 7 bases remained unmatched. The DNA for the CDR3 is TGCAGCGCGCCCTCAGCGGGGAGCACAGATACGCAGTATTTT. Residues: CSAPSAGSTDTQYF.

This rearrangement joins TRBV2 to TRBJ2-7, with TRBD1 as a possible D gene (6 bases). Germline V gene data show CDR1 as SNHLY and CDR2 as FYNNEI. The germline V and J ends were trimmed by 6 bases and 0 bases, with 15 bases remaining between them. CDR3 length: 15 amino acids. The CDR3 region has the DNA TGTGCCAGCAGCGGAACAGGGTCCGGCTCCTACGAGCAGTACTTC. Its translation: CASSGTGSGSYEQYF.

The CDR3 coding sequence is TGCAGTGCTAGTCGACTAGCGGGAAAGGTCTACGAGCAGTACTTC. This gives the protein CSASRLAGKVYEQYF. The chain has TRBV20-1 and TRBJ2-7; 11 positions agree with TRBD2. With 3 bases clipped from V and 3 bases from J, the junction kept 7 bases outside the gene matches. Per germline, CDR1 DFQATT and CDR2 SNEGSKA (reference sequence). The CDR3 covers 15 residues.

CDR3 DNA: TGCAGTGCTGCCAACAGGGGGCGCTTAGAGACCCAGTACTTC. This gives the protein CSAANRGRLETQYF. J is TRBJ2-5 and V is TRBV20-1; 9 nucleotides match TRBD1. V shed 5 bases and J 4 bases; nucleotides not matched to a gene: 8. The CDR3 has 14 amino acids. Germline values: CDR1 DFQATT, CDR2 SNEGSKA (reference sequence).

CDR3 sequence (DNA): TGTGCCAGCAGTCTACGGACAGGGTTGACAGATACGCAGTATTTT. Translation: CASSLRTGLTDTQYF. The chain links TRBV6-6 to TRBJ2-3; TRBD1 aligns across 8 bases. The CDR3 covers 15 residues. Germline values: CDR1 MNHNY, CDR2 SVGAGI (reference sequence). J lost 3 bases, V lost 5 bases, and 7 bases had no gene match.

This chain links TRBV12-3 or TRBV12-4 with TRBJ2-5; D possibly matches TRBD1 or TRBD2 (7 bases each). Trimming removed 3 bases from V and 11 bases from J, with 19 bases in between. CDR3 length: 14 amino acids. This chain's CDR3 is CASSFGGGGNEQYF. DNA of the CDR3: TGTGCCAGCAGTTTTGGGGGAGGGGGCAATGAGCAGTACTTC.

The chain couples TRBV9 to TRBJ1-2; D unclear. V lost 4 bases and J lost 10, with 20 bases in between. This CDR3 contains 14 residues. Germline V gene data show CDR1 as SGDLS and CDR2 as YYNGEE. CDR3 in DNA: TGTGCCAGCAGCCCCATGTCCAATCGAAACGCCTACACCTTC. It specifies CASSPMSNRNAYTF. Variable domain in full (rest from reference TRBV9 and TRBJ1-2): DSGVTQTPKHLITATGQRVTLRCSPRSGDLSVYWYQQSLDQGLQFLIQYYNGEERAKGNILERFSAQQFPDLHSELNLSSLELGDSALYFCASSPMSNRNAYTFGSGTRLTVV.

This rearrangement joins TRBV7-9 to TRBJ2-1; no clear D gene. The germline V gene has CDR1 SEHNR and CDR2 FQNEAQ (reference sequence). The CDR3 extends over 13 amino acids. The V end lost 0 bases, the J end lost 8 bases, and 8 bases lay between the germline ends. CDR3 region: CASSLAGSYEQFF. The CDR3 region has the DNA TGTGCCAGCAGCTTAGCGGGAAGTTATGAGCAGTTCTTC.

V and J are TRBV29-1 and TRBJ2-2, with 7 bases identical to TRBD2. Germline V CDR1 and CDR2: SQVTM, ANQGSEA. The CDR3 totals 15 residues. V shed 5 bases and J 2 bases; nucleotides not matched to a gene: 8. CDR3 in amino acids: CSVNLAAPNTGELFF. CDR3 DNA sequence: TGCAGCGTTAATCTAGCGGCCCCCAACACCGGGGAGCTGTTTTTT.

The chain employs TRBV20-1 and TRBJ2-7; D call uncertain. Trimming shortened V by 1 base and J by 3 bases, and 13 bases separated the two germline ends. This CDR3 comprises 14 residues. Germline-derived CDR1 and CDR2 are DFQATT and SNEGSKA (reference sequence). The CDR3 is CSARVPGSIYEQYF. CDR3 nucleotides: TGCAGTGCTAGAGTTCCAGGCTCCATCTACGAGCAGTACTTC.

The V and J genes are TRBV3-1 and TRBJ1-4; the match to TRBD1 covers 7 bases. CDR1 and CDR2 (germline): LGHDT, YNNKEL (reference sequence). V was clipped by 4 bases and J by 8 bases; unmatched bases: 10. The CDR3 runs to 15 residues. Written as DNA, the CDR3 is TGTGCCAGCAGCCTCCGACAGGGAGGAAAGGAAAAACTGTTTTTT. It is translated as CASSLRQGGKEKLFF.

For the CDR3, the DNA is TGCAGTGTCCCCATTAATACGCAGTATTTT. Translation: CSVPINTQYF. The J gene is TRBJ2-3, the V gene TRBV20-1; D remains ambiguous. V shed 7 bases and J shed 7 bases, with 9 bases lying between them. This CDR3 contains 10 residues. Germline V gene sequence: CDR1 DFQATT, CDR2 SNEGSKA (reference sequence).

The V and J genes are TRBV5-4 and TRBJ2-3; no clear D gene. Trimming cost V 3 bases and J 0 bases, with 14 bases left between them. Germline-derived CDR1 and CDR2 are SGHNT and YYREEE (reference sequence). This CDR3 is 16 amino acids long. The CDR3 is CASSWDPDQSTDTQYF. The CDR3 coding sequence is TGTGCCAGCAGCTGGGATCCGGACCAAAGCACAGATACGCAGTATTTT.

This clonotype was found many times. This chain joins TRBV29-1 and TRBJ2-1; possible D gene TRBD2, 5 bases. Germline CDR1 and CDR2: SQVTM and ANQGSEA. V lost 6 bases, J lost 5 bases, and 11 bases lay in between. CDR3 length: 12 residues. CDR3: CSVAGRNNEQFF. CDR3 bases: TGCAGCGTCGCGGGCCGGAACAATGAGCAGTTCTTC.

This clonotype has only a few counts. The gene calls are TRBV27 and TRBJ2-7; the D gene is possibly TRBD2 (6 bases). This CDR3 has 15 residues. V shed 0 bases and J shed 3 bases, with 12 bases lying between them. Per germline, CDR1 MNHEY and CDR2 SMNVEV (reference sequence). The CDR3 nucleotides read TGTGCCAGCAGTTTATCCGGGACTGCTATCTACGAGCAGTACTTC. It specifies CASSLSGTAIYEQYF.

The chain employs TRBV12-3 or TRBV12-4 and TRBJ2-4, with TRBD1 matching over 8 bases. Judging by the DNA end, TRBJ2-5 fits better; the J call may be wrong. CDR3 size: 15 residues. The CDR3 region has the DNA TGTGCCAGCAGCCCCGGGACAGGTCCAATCGAGACCCAGTACTTC. Encoded protein: CASSPGTGPIETQYF.

This clonotype was detected only a few times. The chain employs TRBV12-3 or TRBV12-4 and TRBJ2-3, with 7 bases aligning to TRBD2. V was clipped by 4 bases and J by 2 bases; unmatched bases: 6. This CDR3 is built from 15 residues. The CDR3 region has the DNA TGTGCCAGCAGTTCCGGCAGACTAGCCACAGATACGCAGTATTTT. This encodes CASSSGRLATDTQYF.

The CDR3 DNA reads as TGTGCCTGGAGTGGTGGCTTCAACAATGAGCAGTTCTTC. Its protein product is CAWSGGFNNEQFF. The rearrangement joins TRBV30 to TRBJ2-1; D remains unclear. Trimming shortened V by 1 base and J by 5 bases, and 9 bases separated the two germline ends. The germline gives CDR1 GTSNPN, CDR2 SVGIG (reference sequence). The CDR3 has 13 residues.

In this sample, this clonotype turned up a few times. This rearrangement joins TRBV5-1 to TRBJ2-5; D possibly corresponds to TRBD2 (5 bases). CDR1 is SGHRS and CDR2 is YFSETQ in the germline V gene. Deletions cut 0 bases from V and 5 bases from J, with 14 bases between. This CDR3 is 15 amino acids long. CDR3 coding DNA: TGCGCCAGCAGCTTGGAGACCTTCAGAGGGGAGACCCAGTACTTC. Translation gives CASSLETFRGETQYF.